A selection of T cell receptor beta chains follows, all from one sample in a study of PD-1 blockade in classical Hodgkin lymphoma. Clones were sequenced by immunoSEQ multiplex PCR, and TCRdb holds only the in-frame ones, with some missing. The data hold under 80,000 clones, with approximately 90% observed a single time. This specimen was peripheral blood mononuclear cells (PBMCs), taken before the fourth cycle of nivolumab. All receptors derive from a human donor with classical Hodgkin lymphoma. Each CDR3 is given with its conserved first and last residue. D genes are given only for firm matches. Clone size is stated in some rows and not others, as once, few, many or a class when expanded.

>TRBV7-3|NA|TRBJ2-3|NA
CASSTGAKQSTDTQYF
TGTGCCAGCAGCACGGGGGCGAAACAGAGCACAGATACGCAGTATTTT
>TRBV28|few|TRBJ2-7|NA
CASGRGGQAYEQYF
TGTGCCAGCGGAAGGGGGGGACAGGCCTACGAGCAGTACTTC
>TRBV15|NA|TRBJ1-1|NA
CATGGKVSMNTEAFF
TGTGCCACCGGAGGGAAGGTCTCCATGAACACTGAAGCTTTCTTT
>TRBV6-5|NA|TRBJ2-7|TRBD1
CASSYLRTGIPYEQYF
TGTGCCAGCAGTTACCTACGGACAGGGATTCCCTACGAGCAGTACTTC
>TRBV19|NA|TRBJ1-2|NA
CASSIEAGYGYTF
TGTGCCAGTAGTATCGAGGCAGGCTATGGCTACACCTTC
>TRBV7-2|NA|TRBJ2-2|NA
CASSLYISNTGELFF
TGTGCCAGCAGCTTATACATCTCGAACACCGGGGAGCTGTTTTTT
>TRBV18|NA|TRBJ1-1|TRBD1
CASSRGQGDTEAFF
TGTGCCAGCTCACGGGGACAGGGGGACACTGAAGCTTTCTTT
>TRBV7-9|NA|TRBJ1-1|NA
CASSLDPGGSEAFF
TGTGCCAGCAGCTTAGACCCGGGGGGATCTGAAGCTTTCTTT
>TRBV6-1|NA|TRBJ2-2|TRBD2
CASREQVGLAGASDTGELFF
TGTGCCAGCAGAGAACAAGTTGGACTAGCGGGGGCCTCGGACACCGGGGAGCTGTTTTTT
>TRBV5-1|once|TRBJ2-2|NA
CASAGGPNTGELFF
TGCGCCAGCGCTGGCGGGCCGAACACCGGGGAGCTGTTTTTT
>TRBV5-1|few|TRBJ1-4|TRBD1
CASSPQGGTNEKLFF
TGCGCCAGCAGCCCCCAGGGGGGAACTAATGAAAAACTGTTTTTT
>TRBV6-6|NA|TRBJ1-4|NA
CASSYRGTGEKLFF
TGTGCCAGCAGTTACAGGGGGACCGGAGAAAAACTGTTTTTT
>TRBV9|NA|TRBJ1-4|NA
CASSVRITPGTANEKLFF
TGTGCCAGCAGCGTAAGGATAACCCCCGGGACGGCGAATGAAAAACTGTTTTTT
>TRBV6-1|NA|TRBJ1-2|TRBD1
CASSRGQGYGYTF
TGTGCCAGCAGCAGGGGGCAAGGCTATGGCTACACCTTC
>TRBV5-1|NA|TRBJ2-5|NA
CASSLSGSSETQYF
TGCGCCAGCAGCTTGTCAGGCTCTTCGGAGACCCAGTACTTC
>TRBV6-6|NA|TRBJ2-7|TRBD1
CASSNPHAQGDEQYF
TGTGCCAGCAGCAACCCTCACGCACAGGGGGACGAGCAGTACTTC
>TRBV5-1|NA|TRBJ2-3|TRBD2
CASSLPTTAGGSTDTQYF
TGCGCCAGCAGCTTGCCCACGACTGCGGGGGGGAGCACAGATACGCAGTATTTT
>TRBV7-9|NA|TRBJ1-4|TRBD1
CASSLGQGENEKLFF
TGTGCCAGCAGCTTAGGACAGGGTGAAAATGAAAAACTGTTTTTT
>TRBV19|NA|TRBJ1-5|NA
CASRSRDVYSNQPQHF
TGTGCCAGTAGGTCCCGGGACGTCTATAGCAATCAGCCCCAGCATTTT